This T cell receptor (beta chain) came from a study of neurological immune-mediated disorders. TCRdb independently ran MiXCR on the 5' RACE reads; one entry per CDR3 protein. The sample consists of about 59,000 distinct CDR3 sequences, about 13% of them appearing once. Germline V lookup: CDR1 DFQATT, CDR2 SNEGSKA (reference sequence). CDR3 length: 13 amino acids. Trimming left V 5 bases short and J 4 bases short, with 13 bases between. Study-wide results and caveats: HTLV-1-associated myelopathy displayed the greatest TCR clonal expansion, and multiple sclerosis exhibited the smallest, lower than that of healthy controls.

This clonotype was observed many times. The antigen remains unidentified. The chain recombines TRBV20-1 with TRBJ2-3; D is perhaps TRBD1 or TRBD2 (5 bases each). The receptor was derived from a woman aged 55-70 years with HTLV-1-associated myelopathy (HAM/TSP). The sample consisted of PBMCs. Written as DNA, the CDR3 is TGCAGTGCTGGGGGAGACCCCCCAGATACGCAGTATTTT. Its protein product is CSAGGDPPDTQYF.